The 15 T cell receptor beta chains below all came from one sample that was sequenced in a study of T cell responses to AZD1222 COVID-19 vaccine. Assay used: immunoSEQ multiplex PCR; TCRdb lists only in-frame clones, some missing. The table has about 180,000 clones, approximately 95% seen once; the top ten hold around 0.98%. This specimen consisted of peripheral blood, obtained 28 days after the second dose of the MenACWY control vaccine. These receptors were collected from an adult who received the MenACWY meningococcal vaccine as a control.

This clone was seen only once. The genes are TRBV20-1 and TRBJ1-1; D not resolved. CDR1 is DFQATT, CDR2 SNEGSKA, per germline (reference sequence). The CDR3 has 11 residues. In DNA form, the CDR3 reads TGCAGCCCTTGGGGAGGCACTGAAGCTTTCTTT. Residues: CSPWGGTEAFF.

The count of this clone is one. J is TRBJ1-6 and V is TRBV6-6, with 8 bases fitting TRBD1. This CDR3 has 18 residues. V was clipped by 5 bases and J by 0 bases; unmatched bases: 9. CDR1 and CDR2 from the germline V gene are MNHNY and SVGAGI (reference sequence). CDR3 sequence (DNA): TGTGCCAGCAGTCCACGGGACAGGTTTAGCTCCTATAATTCACCCCTCCACTTT. Amino acid sequence: CASSPRDRFSSYNSPLHF.

The CDR3 spells CASRPGQNNYGYTF. The DNA for the CDR3 is TGTGCCAGCAGGCCGGGACAGAATAACTATGGCTACACCTTC. J is TRBJ1-2 and V is TRBV6-5; 7 bases line up with TRBD1. V lost 6 bases, J lost 1 base, and 5 bases stayed unmatched. CDR1 is MNHEY and CDR2 is SVGAGI in the germline V gene. This CDR3 contains 14 residues.

This chain connects TRBV10-3 to TRBJ1-2; D call uncertain. Germline assignment: CDR1 ENHRY and CDR2 SYGVKD. This CDR3 spans 13 amino acids. Trimming left V 0 bases short and J 3 bases short, with 5 bases between. Written as DNA, the CDR3 is TGTGCCATCAGTGAGTCCCAGCACTATGGCTACACCTTC. It translates to CAISESQHYGYTF.

This chain links TRBV19 with TRBJ1-1; D is uncertain. From germline, CDR1 is LNHDA and CDR2 SQIVND (reference sequence). The CDR3 sequence is 16 residues long. V shed 3 bases and J shed 1 base, with 15 bases lying between them. CDR3: CASSMSLGRANTEAFF. CDR3 sequence (DNA): TGTGCCAGTAGTATGTCTTTGGGAAGAGCGAACACTGAAGCTTTCTTT.

This clone was seen a few times. The chain employs TRBV7-2 and TRBJ1-2, with 11 bases lining up with TRBD1. Germline CDR1 is SGHTA and CDR2 is FQGNSA. The CDR3 spans 17 residues. The trim removed 4 bases at V and 4 bases at J, leaving 11 bases unmatched. The CDR3 is CASSSRGRDRGAYGYTF. In DNA, the CDR3 is TGTGCCAGCAGCTCCAGGGGCCGGGACAGGGGGGCCTATGGCTACACCTTC. Full variable domain (missing parts from reference TRBV7-2 and TRBJ1-2): GAGVSQSPSNKVTEKGKDVELRCDPISGHTALYWYRQSLGQGLEFLIYFQGNSAPDKSGLPSDRFSAERTGGSVSTLTIQRTQQEDSAVYLCASSSRGRDRGAYGYTFGSGTRLTVV.

The V gene is TRBV2, the J gene TRBJ1-4, with D perhaps TRBD1 (5 bases). This CDR3 has 15 residues. Germline CDR1 is SNHLY and CDR2 is FYNNEI. V lost 5 bases and J 13 bases, leaving 23 bases between the germline ends. Here the CDR3 reads CASSSAGTSAGGLFF. CDR3 in DNA: TGTGCCAGCAGTTCCGCTGGGACCTCGGCCGGGGGACTGTTTTTT.

The chain recombines TRBV11-2 with TRBJ2-5, with D possibly TRBD2 on 5 matching bases. Per germline, CDR1 SGHAT and CDR2 FQNNGV. Between the trimmed V and J ends, which lost 5 bases and 2 bases, there was a span of 9 bases. CDR3 length: 13 residues. CDR3 amino acids: CASSQDLQETQYF. The CDR3 region has the DNA TGTGCCAGCAGCCAGGACTTACAAGAGACCCAGTACTTC.

The J gene is TRBJ2-3, the V gene TRBV6-4; 8 bases align to TRBD2. The CDR3 covers 15 residues. CDR1 and CDR2 (germline): MRHNA, SNTAGT. V lost 5 bases, J lost 2 bases, and 6 bases stayed unmatched. CDR3 nucleotides: TGTGCCAGCAGTATCAGCGGGGGACCCACAGATACGCAGTATTTT. Its protein is CASSISGGPTDTQYF.

The chain employs TRBV7-2 and TRBJ2-6; perhaps TRBD2 as D (5 bases). Per germline, CDR1 SGHTA and CDR2 FQGNSA. Trimming took 3 bases from V and 0 from J, leaving 15 bases between them. The CDR3 has 18 residues. Written as DNA, the CDR3 is TGTGCCAGCAGCTTCGCCGGGATTCGGAGCTCTGGGGCCAACGTCCTGACTTTC. Amino acids: CASSFAGIRSSGANVLTF.

This chain connects TRBV6-2 or TRBV6-3 to TRBJ1-1, with D hard to call. The V gene lost 2 bases and the J gene lost 7 bases, with 5 bases spanning the gap. Germline V lookup: CDR1 MNHEY, CDR2 SVGEGT. This CDR3 region has 11 residues. In nucleotides, the CDR3 is TGTGCCAGCAGTTACCGGGTTGAAGCTTTCTTT. Protein product: CASSYRVEAFF.

The DNA of the CDR3 is TGCGCCAGCAGCTTGGAAACGAACACTGAAGCTTTCTTT. Residues: CASSLETNTEAFF. The chain recombines TRBV5-1 with TRBJ1-1; D unresolved. There are 13 residues in the CDR3. Between the trimmed V and J ends, which lost 0 bases and 1 base, there was a span of 4 bases. Per germline, CDR1 SGHRS and CDR2 YFSETQ.

V and J are TRBV27 and TRBJ1-5; 7 nucleotides agree with TRBD1. CDR1 is MNHEY, CDR2 SMNVEV, per germline (reference sequence). The CDR3 extends over 14 amino acids. With V trimmed by 4 bases and J by 9 bases, 9 bases remained unmatched. For the CDR3, the DNA is TGTGCCAGCAGTTCGACAGGGCCCGAGCGGCCCCAGCATTTT. Translation gives CASSSTGPERPQHF.

Turning to this clone: The germline gene is not matched at one end of the junction; a read error may be the cause. This chain links TRBV27 with TRBJ1-1; possibly TRBD1 for D (5 bases). The germline gives CDR1 MNHEY, CDR2 SMNVEV (reference sequence). CDR3 length: 13 residues. The CDR3 DNA reads TGTGCCAGCAGTTTATGGGACCGATCTGAGGCTTTCTTT. Translating gives CASSLWDRSEAFF.

This clone appeared a single time. The rearrangement joins TRBV6-5 to TRBJ1-1, with 9 positions matching TRBD1. From germline, CDR1 is MNHEY and CDR2 SVGAGI. With V trimmed by 7 bases and J by 4 bases, 7 bases remained unmatched. This CDR3 region has 14 residues. The CDR3 DNA is TGTGCCAGCAACCGGGACAGGGTGGTCACTGAAGCTTTCTTT. This translates into CASNRDRVVTEAFF.